This TCR beta chain was profiled in a study of T cell repertoires in cytomegalovirus infection. Study in general: Carrying CMV and the relevant HLA type showed in public TCR beta signatures.

This clonotype has at least ten counts. MiXCR, applied by TCRdb to the reads, yields one record per CDR3 protein. The data contain about 490,000 distinct CDR3 sequences, about 10% of them singletons. Looked up from germline, CDR1 is SGHRS and CDR2 is YFSETQ. The CDR3 totals 16 residues. With 4 bases clipped from V and 2 bases from J, the junction kept 9 bases outside the gene matches. This chain links TRBV5-1 with TRBJ2-7, with 10 bases fitting TRBD1. This clonotype was obtained from a human donor in good health (CMV status not recorded). Some clones in this sample may be carry-over from other donors' samples. Material: PBMCs. The CDR3 bases are TGCGCCAGCAGCCTAACCCGGACAGGGGGAACCTACGAGCAGTACTTC. This codes for CASSLTRTGGTYEQYF.